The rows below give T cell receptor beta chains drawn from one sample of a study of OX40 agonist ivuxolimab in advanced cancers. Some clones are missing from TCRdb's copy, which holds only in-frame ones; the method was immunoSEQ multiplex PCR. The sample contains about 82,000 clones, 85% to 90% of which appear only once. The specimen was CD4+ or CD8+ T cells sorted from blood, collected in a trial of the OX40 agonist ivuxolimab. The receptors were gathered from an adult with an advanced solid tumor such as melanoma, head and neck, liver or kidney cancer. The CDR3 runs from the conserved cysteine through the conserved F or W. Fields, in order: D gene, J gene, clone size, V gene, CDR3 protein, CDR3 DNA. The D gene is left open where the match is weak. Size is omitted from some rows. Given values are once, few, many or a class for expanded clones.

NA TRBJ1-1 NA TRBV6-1 CASLRGANTEAFF TGTGCCAGTCTGAGGGGGGCTAACACTGAAGCTTTCTTT
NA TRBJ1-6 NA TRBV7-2 CASSLRDSPLHF TGTGCCAGCAGCTTAAGGGATTCACCCCTCCACTTT
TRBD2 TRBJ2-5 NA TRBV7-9 CASSLSGGQETQYF TGTGCCAGCAGCTTAAGCGGGGGCCAAGAGACCCAGTACTTC
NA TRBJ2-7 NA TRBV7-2 CASSRQIRYEQYF TGTGCCAGCAGCCGACAGATTCGGTACGAGCAGTACTTC
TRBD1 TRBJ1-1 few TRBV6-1 CASSDGDRGKAFF TGTGCCAGCAGTGATGGGGACAGGGGGAAAGCTTTCTTT
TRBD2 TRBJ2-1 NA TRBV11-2 CASSPGGLYNEQFF TGTGCCAGCAGCCCGGGGGGACTTTACAATGAGCAGTTCTTC
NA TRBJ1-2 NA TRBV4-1 CASSQAAGDYGYTF TGCGCCAGCAGCCAAGCTGCGGGGGACTATGGCTACACCTTC
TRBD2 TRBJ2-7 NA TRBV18 CASSTMETSGGATYEQYF TGTGCCAGCTCAACAATGGAGACTAGCGGGGGGGCCACCTACGAGCAGTACTTC
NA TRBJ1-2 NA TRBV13 CASSLRISNYGYTF TGTGCCAGCAGCTTGAGGATTTCTAACTATGGCTACACCTTC
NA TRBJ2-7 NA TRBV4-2 CASSFRDGTYEQYF TGTGCCAGCAGCTTCCGGGACGGAACCTACGAGCAGTACTTC
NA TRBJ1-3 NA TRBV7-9 CASSIDRSSGNTIYF TGTGCCAGCAGCATTGACCGTTCCTCTGGAAACACCATATATTTT
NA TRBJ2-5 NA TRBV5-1 CASSGTGLQETQYF TGCGCCAGCAGCGGAACAGGCCTCCAAGAGACCCAGTACTTC